A single sample is the source of the 5 T cell receptor beta chains below, sequenced in a study of cytomegalovirus exposure and HLA in healthy donors (dated by TCRdb to between 2016 and 2019). Library preparation used the immunoSEQ multiplex PCR assay. The multiplex PCR relied on a mix of 60 forward primers for TCR Vbeta segments and 13 reverse primers for TCR Jbeta segments. TCRdb re-hosts the immuneACCESS table, in-frame sequences only. Its copies lack some clones; in the studies checked, an unresolved V gene accounts for under half of them, and the cause for the rest is not known. The table kept for this sample lists 140,000 or so clones. The ten largest clones capture 0.9% to 1% of the sample. Sequencing was done on a sample of PBMCs. These receptors were collected from a male donor in good health and CMV-seronegative.

CDR3 nucleotides: TGTGCTAGTGGTTTGGTACCCGGGGGACAGGGGCCGCCGGCATCGGCTTTCTTT. This gives the protein CASGLVPGGQGPPASAFF. The chain links TRBV12-5 to TRBJ1-1, with TRBD1 matching over 10 bases. Germline assignment: CDR1 LGHNT and CDR2 FRNRAP. V dropped 0 bases and J dropped 11; count of bases not matched to a gene: 18. The CDR3 totals 18 residues.

V gene TRBV18 combines with J gene TRBJ2-6; D gene uncertain. Trimming pared 1 base from V and 1 base from J, leaving 5 bases between. The CDR3 length is 15 residues. Germline V gene data show CDR1 as KGHSH and CDR2 as LQKENI. The CDR3 here is CASSPLASGANVLTF. In nucleotides, the CDR3 is TGTGCCAGCTCACCACTAGCATCTGGGGCCAACGTCCTGACTTTC.

The V call is TRBV30, the J call TRBJ2-5, with D possibly matching TRBD1 (5 bases). Germline CDR1 reads GTSNPN; CDR2 reads SVGIG (reference sequence). The CDR3 is 14 amino acids. V was cut by 3 bases and J by 3 bases, with 14 bases left in between. Written as DNA, the CDR3 is TGTGCCTGGAGCGTTACAGGAAATAAAGAGACCCAGTACTTC. Translating gives CAWSVTGNKETQYF. The entire variable domain, with the rest obtained from reference TRBV30 and TRBJ2-5, is as follows: SQTIHQWPATLVQPVGSPLSLECTVEGTSNPNLYWYRQAAGRGLQLLFYSVGIGQISSEVPQNLSASRPQDRQFILSSKKLLLSDSGFYLCAWSVTGNKETQYFGPGTRLLVL.

V gene TRBV7-9 combines with J gene TRBJ2-7, with D possibly TRBD2 on 5 matching bases. Germline V lookup: CDR1 SEHNR, CDR2 FQNEAQ (reference sequence). The germline V and J ends were trimmed by 4 bases and 3 bases, with 13 bases remaining between them. The CDR3 runs to 14 residues. CDR3 nucleotide sequence: TGTGCCAGCAGCTCCTGGGAGAGTCTCTACGAGCAGTACTTC. Its protein is CASSSWESLYEQYF.

The chain carries TRBV28 and TRBJ2-1; weak D call: TRBD2 (6 bases). The CDR3 covers 13 residues. Trimming cost V 4 bases and J 9 bases, with 13 bases left between them. Germline lookup yields CDR1 MDHEN and CDR2 SYDVKM. CDR3 protein: CASSSDSGGEQFF. The CDR3 nucleotides read TGTGCCAGCAGTTCCGACTCCGGGGGTGAGCAGTTCTTC.